These 17 T cell receptor beta chains came from one sample sequenced in a study of cytomegalovirus exposure and HLA in healthy donors. Data came from immunoSEQ multiplex PCR; TCRdb stores just in-frame clones and leaves some out. The sample lists about 130,000 clones, 85% to 90% occurring once. The sample consisted of PBMCs. These receptors originate from a woman between 25 and 40 years old in good health and CMV-seropositive.

The chain joins TRBV29-1 to TRBJ2-7; tentatively, D is TRBD1 (5 bases). Looked up from germline, CDR1 is SQVTM and CDR2 is ANQGSEA. Trimming left V 0 bases short and J 8 bases short, with 8 bases between. CDR3 size: 11 residues. The CDR3 DNA follows: TGCAGCGTTGAAGAATCAGGGAAGCAGTACTTC. Encoded protein: CSVEESGKQYF.

The chain links TRBV2 to TRBJ2-3; perhaps TRBD1 as D (5 bases). Deletions cut 6 bases from V and 0 bases from J, with 13 bases between. This CDR3 spans 15 amino acids. Germline V gene data show CDR1 as SNHLY and CDR2 as FYNNEI. Here the CDR3 DNA reads TGTGCCAGCAGCCTCAGGGAACCTAGCACAGATACGCAGTATTTT. Its translation: CASSLREPSTDTQYF.

This chain joins TRBV10-1 and TRBJ2-7; no clear D. The CDR3 is 13 residues long. The germline CDR1 and CDR2 sequences are WNHNN and SYGVQD (reference sequence). Trimming cost V 4 bases and J 0 bases, with 7 bases left between them. In DNA, the CDR3 is TGCGCCAGCAGTGGTTCATCCTCCTACGAGCAGTACTTC. Its translation is CASSGSSSYEQYF.

V gene TRBV28 combines with J gene TRBJ1-5; weak D call: TRBD1 (6 bases). The V end lost 1 base, the J end lost 3 bases, and 19 bases lay between the germline ends. From germline, CDR1 is MDHEN and CDR2 SYDVKM. The length of the CDR3 is 18 residues. The CDR3 DNA is TGTGCCAGCAGTTTATTCCCCCTCAGGGGTTGGAACAATCAGCCCCAGCATTTT. Protein sequence: CASSLFPLRGWNNQPQHF.

The V and J genes are TRBV28 and TRBJ1-5; 9 bases match TRBD1. Germline CDR1 and CDR2: MDHEN and SYDVKM. The CDR3 extends over 16 amino acids. V shed 8 bases and J 7 bases; nucleotides not matched to a gene: 15. Here the CDR3 reads CASGESSGTGRQPQHF. CDR3 sequence (DNA): TGTGCCAGCGGGGAGAGTTCAGGGACAGGGCGGCAGCCCCAGCATTTT.

The V and J genes are TRBV11-1 and TRBJ1-2; D possibly corresponds to TRBD1 (6 bases). The CDR3 extends over 14 amino acids. Germline values: CDR1 SGHAT, CDR2 FQDESV (reference sequence). Trimming removed 4 bases from V and 0 bases from J, with 9 bases in between. Written as DNA, the CDR3 is TGTGCCAGCAGCTGGGACACGGCTAACTATGGCTACACCTTC. Protein: CASSWDTANYGYTF.

This chain's CDR3 is CASSQRERIAYGYTF. CDR3 nucleotides: TGCGCCAGCAGCCAACGGGAGAGAATCGCCTATGGCTACACCTTC. The chain links TRBV4-1 to TRBJ1-2; D is undetermined. This CDR3 is built from 15 residues. The germline CDR1 and CDR2 sequences are MGHRA and YSYEKL. V was shortened by 2 bases and J by 4 bases, with 14 bases between the two germline ends.

The V call is TRBV29-1, the J call TRBJ2-1; D unclear. The V gene lost 2 bases and the J gene lost 7 bases, with 9 bases spanning the gap. Germline lookup yields CDR1 SQVTM and CDR2 ANQGSEA. The CDR3 runs 12 residues. CDR3 residues: CSVEIRGNEQFF. CDR3 DNA: TGCAGCGTTGAAATTCGCGGAAATGAGCAGTTCTTC.

The CDR3 loop reads CASSDPDRMETQYF. CDR3 DNA: TGTGCCAGCAGTGACCCGGACAGAATGGAGACCCAGTACTTC. The chain links TRBV2 to TRBJ2-5, with D possibly being TRBD1 (6 bases). CDR3 size: 14 residues. CDR1 and CDR2 from the germline V gene are SNHLY and FYNNEI. The germline V and J ends were trimmed by 3 bases and 5 bases, with 13 bases remaining between them.

This rearrangement joins TRBV6-5 to TRBJ1-1, with D possibly TRBD1 on 5 matching bases. Trimming left V 0 bases short and J 2 bases short, with 10 bases between. The CDR3 sequence is 15 residues long. CDR1 and CDR2 from the germline V gene are MNHEY and SVGAGI. The CDR3 nucleotides are TGTGCCAGCAGTTACTCGACAAGGGGTAACACTGAAGCTTTCTTT. This sequence encodes CASSYSTRGNTEAFF.

This chain joins TRBV14 and TRBJ2-7; 7 bases are shared with TRBD2. V trimming: 6 bases; J trimming: 1 base; junction bases outside the gene matches: 9. Germline V gene sequence: CDR1 SGHDN, CDR2 FVKESK. This CDR3 spans 15 amino acids. CDR3 sequence: CASRPTAGPSYEQYF. CDR3 nucleotide sequence: TGTGCCAGCAGGCCCACAGCGGGACCGTCCTACGAGCAGTACTTC.

The rearrangement uses TRBV23-1 and TRBJ2-4; possibly TRBD2 for D (8 bases). TRBV23-1 is sorted into the ORF group, with uncertain function. V dropped 3 bases and J dropped 0 bases, with 24 bases sitting between them. The length of the CDR3 is 20 residues. The CDR3 sequence is CASSQFRGGQKYLAKNIQYF. In DNA, the CDR3 is TGCGCCAGCAGTCAGTTTCGGGGGGGACAGAAATACTTAGCCAAAAACATTCAGTACTTC.

This clone was counted once. The V call is TRBV27, the J call TRBJ1-1, with D possibly TRBD1 on 5 matching bases. The CDR3 covers 12 residues. V was cut by 6 bases and J by 5 bases, with 10 bases left in between. The germline V gene encodes CDR1 MNHEY and CDR2 SMNVEV (reference sequence). CDR3 nucleotide sequence: TGTGCCAGCAGGGGGCTTGGAACTGAAGCTTTCTTT. Translated, it gives CASRGLGTEAFF.

The chain employs TRBV6-1 and TRBJ2-5; D gene uncertain. Per the germline V gene, CDR1 is MNHNS and CDR2 is SASEGT. The CDR3 has 16 amino acids. V was clipped by 0 bases and J by 2 bases, with 13 bases between them. DNA of the CDR3: TGTGCCAGCAGTGAAGCGCTGGCAGGTCCTCAAGAGACCCAGTACTTC. This sequence encodes CASSEALAGPQETQYF.

The genes are TRBV28 and TRBJ1-3; no definite D call. The V gene's germline CDR1 is MDHEN and CDR2 SYDVKM. Between the trimmed V and J ends, which lost 5 bases and 4 bases, there was a span of 9 bases. The CDR3 has 13 residues. The CDR3 loop is CASSRGSGNTIYF. The CDR3 DNA reads as TGTGCCAGCAGTCGGGGATCCGGAAACACCATATATTTT.

The V call is TRBV29-1, the J call TRBJ2-5; 12 positions match TRBD2. The CDR3 length is 13 residues. V was clipped by 6 bases and J by 5 bases; unmatched bases: 4. CDR1 SQVTM and CDR2 ANQGSEA come from the germline V gene. CDR3: CSVPGLAGETQYF. The CDR3 DNA sequence: TGCAGCGTCCCGGGACTAGCGGGTGAGACCCAGTACTTC.

The rearrangement joins TRBV10-3 to TRBJ1-2; a weak D match, TRBD1 (6 bases). V lost 6 bases, J lost 3 bases, and 11 bases lay in between. The length of the CDR3 is 13 residues. CDR1 is ENHRY and CDR2 is SYGVKD in the germline V gene. The CDR3 spells CAISRAGDYGYTF. CDR3 bases: TGTGCCATCAGCCGGGCAGGGGACTATGGCTACACCTTC.